This is a list of T cell receptor beta chains from one sample in a study of vaccination and CD4 T cells after COVID-19. TCRdb processed the PCR reads anew with MiXCR; each CDR3 protein has one entry. The sample has around 10,000 distinct CDR3 sequences, around 66% seen once; the top ten hold about 9.4%. Antigens for these TCRs are unknown. The sequenced material came from CD4+ T cells from blood, cultured in vitro. The receptors shown here come from a human donor who had recovered from COVID-19. CDR3s include the opening cysteine and the closing phenylalanine or tryptophan. D genes are given only for firm matches. The listing skips clone size in some rows; elsewhere it reads once, few, many or a size class.

.	.	TRBJ2-2	TRBV11-2	CASSLERTDNGELFF	TGTGCCAGCAGCTTAGAGAGGACCGACAACGGGGAGCTGTTTTTT
TRBD1	.	TRBJ1-6	TRBV10-3	CAISRGQMRSPLHF	TGTGCCATCAGTAGGGGACAGATGCGTTCACCCCTCCACTTT
.	.	TRBJ2-1	TRBV20-1	CSARVQRNYNEQFF	TGCAGTGCTAGAGTCCAGCGGAATTACAATGAGCAGTTCTTC
TRBD1	once	TRBJ2-2	TRBV19	CATRPRQGDTGELFF	TGTGCCACCCGCCCCAGACAGGGGGACACCGGGGAGCTGTTTTTT
.	.	TRBJ2-2	TRBV6-1	CASISPNTGELFF	TGTGCCAGCATCAGTCCGAACACCGGGGAGCTGTTTTTT
TRBD2	few	TRBJ2-1	TRBV20-1	CSADSGMVNEQFF	TGCAGTGCCGATAGCGGGATGGTCAATGAGCAGTTCTTC
.	few	TRBJ1-2	TRBV6-5	CASSYEGQSYGYTF	TGTGCCAGCAGTTACGAGGGGCAGAGCTATGGCTACACCTTC
.	few	TRBJ1-6	TRBV4-1	CASSQGWTELNSPLHF	TGCGCCAGCAGCCAAGGATGGACAGAACTAAATTCACCCCTCCACTTT
TRBD1	.	TRBJ2-5	TRBV5-8	CASSSGQARKETQYF	TGTGCCAGCAGCTCGGGACAGGCGAGAAAAGAGACCCAGTACTTC
TRBD1	.	TRBJ1-2	TRBV20-1	CSAREGTGNIYGYTF	TGCAGTGCTAGAGAGGGGACAGGAAATATCTATGGCTACACCTTC
.	.	TRBJ1-2	TRBV6-5	CASSYSGGGRYGYTF	TGTGCCAGCAGTTACTCGGGGGGGGGTAGGTATGGCTACACCTTC
.	.	TRBJ1-1	TRBV7-9	CASSLAGVTEAFF	TGTGCCAGCAGCTTAGCGGGGGTTACTGAAGCTTTCTTT
.	once	TRBJ1-3	TRBV7-2	CANSPRSGSGNTIYF	TGTGCCAACAGCCCCAGATCGGGCTCTGGAAACACCATATATTTT
.	few	TRBJ1-2	TRBV27	CASSFQGSVGGYTF	TGTGCCAGCAGTTTTCAGGGATCGGTAGGTGGCTACACCTTC
.	once	TRBJ1-1	TRBV6-1	CASSDPGRGVGTEAFF	TGTGCCAGCAGCGACCCCGGTAGGGGAGTAGGCACTGAAGCTTTCTTT
.	.	TRBJ2-2	TRBV29-1	CSVDRANTGELFF	TGCAGCGTTGACAGGGCGAACACCGGGGAGCTGTTTTTT
TRBD2	.	TRBJ2-5	TRBV5-1	CASSLGDTSGPQETQYF	TGCGCCAGCAGCTTGGGGGATACTAGCGGGCCTCAAGAGACCCAGTACTTC
.	few	TRBJ1-6	TRBV5-1	CASSLAQGNSPLHF	TGCGCCAGCAGCTTAGCACAGGGTAATTCACCCCTCCACTTT
.	.	TRBJ1-1	TRBV5-1	CASSGRTYGMNTEAFF	TGCGCCAGCAGCGGACGGACCTATGGAATGAACACTGAAGCTTTCTTT
.	.	TRBJ2-3	TRBV5-1	CASSFEGLRGDTQYF	TGCGCCAGCAGCTTCGAGGGCCTGAGGGGAGATACGCAGTATTTT
.	.	TRBJ2-7	TRBV20-1	CSASSYRGPYEQYF	TGCAGTGCTAGCTCCTACCGGGGCCCCTACGAGCAGTACTTC
TRBD1	few	TRBJ2-7	TRBV2	CASSLGQGGWAYEQYF	TGTGCCAGCAGTTTAGGACAGGGAGGTTGGGCCTACGAGCAGTACTTC
TRBD1	.	TRBJ1-6	TRBV6-1	CASRGQGLTPLSSPLHF	TGTGCCAGCAGGGGACAGGGGCTTACCCCTCTAAGTTCACCCCTCCACTTT